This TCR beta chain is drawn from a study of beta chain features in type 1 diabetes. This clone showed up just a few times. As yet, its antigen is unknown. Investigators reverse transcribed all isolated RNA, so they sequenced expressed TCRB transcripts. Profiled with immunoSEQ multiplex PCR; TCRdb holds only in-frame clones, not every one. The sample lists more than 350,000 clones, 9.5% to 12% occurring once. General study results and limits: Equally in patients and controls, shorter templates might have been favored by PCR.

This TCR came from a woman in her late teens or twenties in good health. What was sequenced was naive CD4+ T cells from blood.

In nucleotides, the CDR3 is TGCGCCAGCAGCCAAGTTTTGGCAAGGAGGGGGCAGTACTTC. Encoded protein: CASSQVLARRGQYF. The chain has TRBV4-3 and TRBJ2-7; D might be TRBD2 (6 bases). Trimming took off 1 base at V and 9 bases at J, with 16 bases between the two ends. Germline V CDR1 and CDR2: LGHNA, YSLEER. CDR3 length equals 14 residues.